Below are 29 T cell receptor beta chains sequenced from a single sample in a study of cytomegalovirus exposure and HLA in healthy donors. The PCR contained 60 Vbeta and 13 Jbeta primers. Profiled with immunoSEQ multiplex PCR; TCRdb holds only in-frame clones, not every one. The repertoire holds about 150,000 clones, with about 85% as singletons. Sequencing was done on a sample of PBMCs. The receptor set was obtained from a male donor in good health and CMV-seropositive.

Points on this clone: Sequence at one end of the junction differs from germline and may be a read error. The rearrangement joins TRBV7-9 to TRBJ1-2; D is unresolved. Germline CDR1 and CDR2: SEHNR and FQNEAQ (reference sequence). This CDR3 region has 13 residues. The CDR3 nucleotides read TGTTCCAGCAGCCCAGCAGGATCGGATGGCTACACCTTC. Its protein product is CSSSPAGSDGYTF.

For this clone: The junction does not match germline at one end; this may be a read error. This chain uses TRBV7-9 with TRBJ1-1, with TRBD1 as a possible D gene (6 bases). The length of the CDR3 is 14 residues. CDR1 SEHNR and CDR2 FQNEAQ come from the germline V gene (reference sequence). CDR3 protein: CSSSEQGANTEAFF. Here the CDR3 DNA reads TGTTCCAGCAGCGAACAGGGCGCGAACACTGAAGCTTTCTTT. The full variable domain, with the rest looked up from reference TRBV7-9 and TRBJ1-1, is DTGVSQNPRHKITKRGQNVTFRCDPISEHNRLYWYRQTLGQGPEFLTYFQNEAQLEKSRLLSDRFSAERPKGSFSTLEIQRTEQGDSAMYLCSSSEQGANTEAFFGQGTRLTVV.

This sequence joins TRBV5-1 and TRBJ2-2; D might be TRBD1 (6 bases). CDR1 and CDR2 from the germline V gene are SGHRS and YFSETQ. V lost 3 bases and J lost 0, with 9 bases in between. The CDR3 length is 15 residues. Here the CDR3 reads CASSSGHPNTGELFF. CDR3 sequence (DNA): TGCGCCAGCAGCTCGGGACACCCGAACACCGGGGAGCTGTTTTTT. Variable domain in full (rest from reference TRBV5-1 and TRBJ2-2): KAGVTQTPRYLIKTRGQQVTLSCSPISGHRSVSWYQQTPGQGLQFLFEYFSETQRNKGNFPGRFSGRQFSNSRSEMNVSTLELGDSALYLCASSSGHPNTGELFFGEGSRLTVL.

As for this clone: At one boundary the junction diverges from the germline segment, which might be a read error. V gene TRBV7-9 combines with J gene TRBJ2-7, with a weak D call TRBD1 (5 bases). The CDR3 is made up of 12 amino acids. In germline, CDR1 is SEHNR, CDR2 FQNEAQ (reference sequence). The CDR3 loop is CSSRAWSGEQYF. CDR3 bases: TGTTCCAGCAGGGCCTGGTCGGGCGAGCAGTACTTC.

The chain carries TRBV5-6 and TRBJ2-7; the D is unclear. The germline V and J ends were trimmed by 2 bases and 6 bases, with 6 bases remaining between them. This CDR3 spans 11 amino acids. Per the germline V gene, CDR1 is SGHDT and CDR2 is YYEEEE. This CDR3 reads CASSFSVEQYF. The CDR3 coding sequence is TGTGCCAGCAGCTTCTCGGTCGAGCAGTACTTC. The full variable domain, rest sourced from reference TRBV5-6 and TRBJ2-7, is DAGVTQSPTHLIKTRGQQVTLRCSPKSGHDTVSWYQQALGQGPQFIFQYYEEEERQRGNFPDRFSGHQFPNYSSELNVNALLLGDSALYLCASSFSVEQYFGPGTRLTVT.

The CDR3 nucleotides read TGCGCCAGCAGCTTGGGACTAGTTTATTCAGATACGCAGTATTTT. Translated, it gives CASSLGLVYSDTQYF. The chain is built from TRBV5-1 and TRBJ2-3, with D possibly being TRBD2 (6 bases). CDR1 and CDR2 (germline): SGHRS, YFSETQ. This CDR3 is 15 amino acids long. Trimming took off 0 bases at V and 4 bases at J, with 12 bases between the two ends.

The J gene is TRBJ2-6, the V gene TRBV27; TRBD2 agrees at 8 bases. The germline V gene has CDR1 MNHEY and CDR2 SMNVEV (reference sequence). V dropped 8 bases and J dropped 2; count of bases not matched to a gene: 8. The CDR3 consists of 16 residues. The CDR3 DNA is TGTGCCAGCCGCTGGAGCGGGAGAACTGGGGCCAACGTCCTGACTTTC. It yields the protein CASRWSGRTGANVLTF.

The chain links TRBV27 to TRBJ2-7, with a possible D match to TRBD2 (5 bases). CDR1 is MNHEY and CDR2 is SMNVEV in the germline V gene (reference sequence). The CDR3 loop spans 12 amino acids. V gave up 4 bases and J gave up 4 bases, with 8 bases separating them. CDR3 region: CASSSGEYEQYF. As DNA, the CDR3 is TGTGCCAGCAGTTCCGGGGAATACGAGCAGTACTTC.

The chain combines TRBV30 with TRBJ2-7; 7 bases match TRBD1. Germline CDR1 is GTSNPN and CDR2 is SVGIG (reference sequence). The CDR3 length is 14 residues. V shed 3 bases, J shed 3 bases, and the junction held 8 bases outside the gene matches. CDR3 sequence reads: CAWRGGDRVYEQYF. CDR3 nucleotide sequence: TGTGCCTGGAGAGGGGGAGACAGGGTCTACGAGCAGTACTTC.

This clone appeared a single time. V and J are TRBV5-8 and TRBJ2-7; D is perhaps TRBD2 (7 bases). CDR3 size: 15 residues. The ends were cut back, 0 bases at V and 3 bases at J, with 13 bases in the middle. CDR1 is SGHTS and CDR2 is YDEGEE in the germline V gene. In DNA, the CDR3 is TGTGCCAGCAGCTTGGTGGGGGGGGGCCTCTACGAGCAGTACTTC. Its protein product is CASSLVGGGLYEQYF.

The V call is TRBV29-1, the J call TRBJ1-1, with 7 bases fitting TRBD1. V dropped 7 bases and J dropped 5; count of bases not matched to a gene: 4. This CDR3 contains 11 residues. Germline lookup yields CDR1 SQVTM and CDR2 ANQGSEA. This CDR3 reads CSAETGTEAFF. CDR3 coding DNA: TGCAGCGCAGAGACAGGGACTGAAGCTTTCTTT. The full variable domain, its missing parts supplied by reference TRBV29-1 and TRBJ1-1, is SAVISQKPSRDICQRGTSLTIQCQVDSQVTMMFWYRQQPGQSLTLIATANQGSEATYESGFVIDKFPISRPNLTFSTLTVSNMSPEDSSIYLCSAETGTEAFFGQGTRLTVV.

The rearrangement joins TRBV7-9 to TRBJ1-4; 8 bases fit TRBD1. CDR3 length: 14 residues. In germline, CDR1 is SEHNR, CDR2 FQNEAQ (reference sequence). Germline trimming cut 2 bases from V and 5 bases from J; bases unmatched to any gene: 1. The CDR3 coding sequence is TGTGCCAGCAGCTTACGGGACAGGAATGAAAAACTGTTTTTT. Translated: CASSLRDRNEKLFF.

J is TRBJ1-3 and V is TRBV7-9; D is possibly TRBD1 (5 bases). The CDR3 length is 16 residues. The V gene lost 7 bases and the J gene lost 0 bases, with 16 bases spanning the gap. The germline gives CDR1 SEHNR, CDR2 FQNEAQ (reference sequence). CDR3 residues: CASTTGLGGSGNTIYF. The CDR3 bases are TGTGCCAGCACCACAGGCCTCGGGGGCTCTGGAAACACCATATATTTT.

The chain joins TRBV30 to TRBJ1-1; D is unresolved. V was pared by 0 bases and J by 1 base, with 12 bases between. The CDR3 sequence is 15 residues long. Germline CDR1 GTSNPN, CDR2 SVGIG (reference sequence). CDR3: CAWSVKGVRNTEAFF. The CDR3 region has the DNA TGTGCCTGGAGTGTAAAGGGAGTCAGGAACACTGAAGCTTTCTTT. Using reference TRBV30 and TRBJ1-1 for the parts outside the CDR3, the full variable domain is SQTIHQWPATLVQPVGSPLSLECTVEGTSNPNLYWYRQAAGRGLQLLFYSVGIGQISSEVPQNLSASRPQDRQFILSSKKLLLSDSGFYLCAWSVKGVRNTEAFFGQGTRLTVV.

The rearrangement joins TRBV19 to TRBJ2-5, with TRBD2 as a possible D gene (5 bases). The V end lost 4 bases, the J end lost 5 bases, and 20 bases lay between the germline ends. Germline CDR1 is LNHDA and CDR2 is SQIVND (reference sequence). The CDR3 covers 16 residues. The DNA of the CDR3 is TGTGCCAGTAGTAGTATCGGCTCAGGACTCAAGGAGACCCAGTACTTC. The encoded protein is CASSSIGSGLKETQYF.

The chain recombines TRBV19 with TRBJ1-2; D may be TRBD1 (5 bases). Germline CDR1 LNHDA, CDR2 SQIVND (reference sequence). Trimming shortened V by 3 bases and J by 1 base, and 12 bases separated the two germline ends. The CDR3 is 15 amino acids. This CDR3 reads CASSIVGQLNYGYTF. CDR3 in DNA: TGTGCCAGTAGTATTGTGGGGCAACTTAACTATGGCTACACCTTC.

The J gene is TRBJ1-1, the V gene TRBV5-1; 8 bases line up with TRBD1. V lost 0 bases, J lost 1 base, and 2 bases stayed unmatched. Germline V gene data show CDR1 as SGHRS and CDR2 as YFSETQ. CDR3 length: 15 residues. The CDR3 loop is CASSLEQGGNTEAFF. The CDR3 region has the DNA TGCGCCAGCAGCTTGGAACAGGGGGGGAACACTGAAGCTTTCTTT.

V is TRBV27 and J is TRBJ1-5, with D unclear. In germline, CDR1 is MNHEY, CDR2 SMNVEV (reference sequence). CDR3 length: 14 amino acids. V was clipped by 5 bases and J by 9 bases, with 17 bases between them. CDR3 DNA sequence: TGTGCCAGCAGTCTAAGAGACGGGATCTGGCCCCAGCATTTT. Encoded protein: CASSLRDGIWPQHF.

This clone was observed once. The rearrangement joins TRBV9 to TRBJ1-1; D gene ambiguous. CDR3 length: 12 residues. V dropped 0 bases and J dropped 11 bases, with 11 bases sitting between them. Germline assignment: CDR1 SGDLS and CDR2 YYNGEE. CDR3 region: CASSVVLAGAFF. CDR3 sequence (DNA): TGTGCCAGCAGCGTAGTCCTGGCCGGGGCTTTCTTT.

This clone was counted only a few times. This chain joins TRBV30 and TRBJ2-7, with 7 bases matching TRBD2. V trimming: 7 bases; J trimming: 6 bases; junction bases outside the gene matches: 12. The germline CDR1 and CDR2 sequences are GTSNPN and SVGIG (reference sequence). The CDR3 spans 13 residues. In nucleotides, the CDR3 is TGTGCCTTCTCTCACGGGAGGACGTCCGAGCAGTACTTC. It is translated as CAFSHGRTSEQYF.

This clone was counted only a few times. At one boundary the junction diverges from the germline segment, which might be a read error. The CDR3 protein is CSSSLGSRGTGVPYEQYF. The CDR3 region has the DNA TGTTCCAGCAGCTTAGGGTCTCGCGGGACAGGGGTACCCTACGAGCAGTACTTC. The chain recombines TRBV7-9 with TRBJ2-7; 10 nucleotides match TRBD1. This CDR3 has 18 residues. Germline V CDR1 and CDR2: SEHNR, FQNEAQ (reference sequence).

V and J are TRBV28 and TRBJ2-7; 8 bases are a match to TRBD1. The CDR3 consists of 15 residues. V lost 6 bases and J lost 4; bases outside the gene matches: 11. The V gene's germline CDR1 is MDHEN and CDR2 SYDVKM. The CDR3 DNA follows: TGTGCCAGCAGCCCTTCCACAGGGGGGTATTACGAGCAGTACTTC. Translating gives CASSPSTGGYYEQYF.

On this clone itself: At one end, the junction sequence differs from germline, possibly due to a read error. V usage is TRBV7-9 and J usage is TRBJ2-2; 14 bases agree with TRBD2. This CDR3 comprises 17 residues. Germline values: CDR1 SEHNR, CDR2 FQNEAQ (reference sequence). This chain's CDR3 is CSSRGTSGSSNTGELFF. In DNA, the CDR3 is TGTTCCAGCAGAGGGACTAGCGGGAGTTCGAACACCGGGGAGCTGTTTTTT.

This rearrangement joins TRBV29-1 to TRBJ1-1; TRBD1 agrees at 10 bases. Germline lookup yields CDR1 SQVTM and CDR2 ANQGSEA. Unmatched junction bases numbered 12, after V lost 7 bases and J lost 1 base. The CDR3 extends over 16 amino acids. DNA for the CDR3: TGCAGCGGGCGGACAGGGGGGATAGGTGAGAACACTGAAGCTTTCTTT. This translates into CSGRTGGIGENTEAFF.

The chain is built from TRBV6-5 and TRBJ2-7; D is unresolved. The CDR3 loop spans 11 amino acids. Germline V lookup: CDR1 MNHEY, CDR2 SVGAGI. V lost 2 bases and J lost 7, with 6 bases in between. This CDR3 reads CASSYLGEQYF. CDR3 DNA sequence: TGTGCCAGCAGTTACCTCGGGGAGCAGTACTTC.

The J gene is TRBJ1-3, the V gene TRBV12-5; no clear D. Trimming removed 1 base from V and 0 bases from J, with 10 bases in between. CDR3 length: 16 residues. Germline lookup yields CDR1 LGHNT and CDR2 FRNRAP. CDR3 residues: CASGLGPADSGNTIYF. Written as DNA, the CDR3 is TGTGCTAGTGGTTTGGGGCCCGCGGACTCTGGAAACACCATATATTTT.

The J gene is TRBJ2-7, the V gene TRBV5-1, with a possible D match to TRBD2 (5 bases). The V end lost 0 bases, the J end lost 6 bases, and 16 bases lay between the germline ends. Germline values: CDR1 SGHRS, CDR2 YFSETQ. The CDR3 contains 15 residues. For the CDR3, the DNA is TGCGCCAGCAGCTTGGGGGCGGGCGGTGTCCCCGAGCAGTACTTC. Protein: CASSLGAGGVPEQYF.

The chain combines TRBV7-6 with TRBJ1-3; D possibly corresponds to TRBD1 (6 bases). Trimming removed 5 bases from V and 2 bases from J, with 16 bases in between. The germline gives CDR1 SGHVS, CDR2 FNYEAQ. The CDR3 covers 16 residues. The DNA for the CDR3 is TGTGCCAGCAGCGACGGGACATTATTCACTGGAAACACCATATATTTT. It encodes CASSDGTLFTGNTIYF.

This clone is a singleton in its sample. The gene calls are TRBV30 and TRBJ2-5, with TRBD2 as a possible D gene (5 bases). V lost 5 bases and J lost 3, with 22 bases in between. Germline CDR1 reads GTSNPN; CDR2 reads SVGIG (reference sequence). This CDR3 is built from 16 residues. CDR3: CAWATLLLGEKETQYF. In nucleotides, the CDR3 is TGTGCCTGGGCCACCCTACTACTGGGAGAGAAAGAGACCCAGTACTTC.